Below are 21 T cell receptor beta chains sequenced from a single sample in a study of shared clonotypes between healthy human individuals. The table came from immunoSEQ multiplex PCR; TCRdb's copy has only in-frame clones and leaves some out. There are fewer than 3 million clones in the sample; approximately 90% occur only once, and approximately 0.41% lies in the top ten. The sequencing sample was made of naive CD4+ T cells from PBMCs. Subset noted: CD45RA+ positively selected. The source is a young man in good health. Some clones in this sample may be carry-over from other donors' samples.

The chain employs TRBV6-1 and TRBJ1-2; D possibly corresponds to TRBD1 (5 bases). CDR1 MNHNS and CDR2 SASEGT come from the germline V gene. Trimming pared 6 bases from V and 5 bases from J, leaving 19 bases between. The CDR3 consists of 15 residues. In nucleotides, the CDR3 is TGTGCCAGCAGGCCCCGGGGCAGTGTTTATTATGGCTACACCTTC. Its translation is CASRPRGSVYYGYTF.

The V call is TRBV28, the J call TRBJ2-3, with D possibly TRBD2 on 6 matching bases. Trimming removed 4 bases at V and 4 bases at J, with 18 bases between. The CDR3 extends over 16 amino acids. The germline V gene has CDR1 MDHEN and CDR2 SYDVKM. CDR3 loop: CASSSPGGGGADTQYF. The DNA of the CDR3 is TGTGCCAGCAGTTCCCCTGGGGGAGGAGGTGCAGATACGCAGTATTTT.

The J gene is TRBJ1-3, the V gene TRBV7-8; 8 bases agree with TRBD1. This CDR3 has 18 amino acids. CDR1 and CDR2 from the germline V gene are SGHVS and FQNEAQ. The V segment lost 2 bases and the J segment 0 bases; nucleotides outside the gene matches: 9. The DNA for the CDR3 is TGTGCCAGCAGCTTAAGTCGGGACAGGCGGTCCTCTGGAAACACCATATATTTT. Protein: CASSLSRDRRSSGNTIYF.

The chain carries TRBV10-3 and TRBJ1-2, with 9 positions matching TRBD1. The CDR3 totals 14 residues. The germline CDR1 and CDR2 sequences are ENHRY and SYGVKD. V was pared by 4 bases and J by 4 bases, with 4 bases of the junction left unmatched. CDR3 region: CAISGGQGAYGYTF. For the CDR3, the DNA is TGTGCCATCAGTGGGGGACAGGGAGCCTATGGCTACACCTTC.

The chain links TRBV27 to TRBJ1-6, with D hard to call. Trimming removed 5 bases at V and 6 bases at J, with 11 bases between. This CDR3 spans 14 amino acids. In germline, CDR1 is MNHEY, CDR2 SMNVEV (reference sequence). The CDR3 reads CASSRGVGNSPLHF. The CDR3 nucleotides are TGTGCCAGCAGTCGAGGTGTGGGTAATTCACCCCTCCACTTT.

This rearrangement joins TRBV7-8 to TRBJ2-4; perhaps TRBD1 as D (6 bases). The CDR3 has 13 residues. V shed 5 bases and J shed 8 bases, with 13 bases lying between them. Germline V lookup: CDR1 SGHVS, CDR2 FQNEAQ. The CDR3 DNA is TGTGCCAGCAGCCTTCTCAGGGGAGACATTCAGTACTTC. This translates into CASSLLRGDIQYF.

This chain joins TRBV6-1 and TRBJ2-1; 8 bases match TRBD1. This CDR3 region has 15 residues. Germline loops: CDR1 MNHNS, CDR2 SASEGT. The V and J ends lost 2 bases and 7 bases, in that order; junction bases with no gene match: 7. The CDR3 is CASSEWQGAVNEQFF. The CDR3 DNA reads as TGTGCCAGCAGTGAATGGCAGGGGGCTGTAAATGAGCAGTTCTTC.

The chain has TRBV28 and TRBJ1-5; 10 positions agree with TRBD1. Looked up from germline, CDR1 is MDHEN and CDR2 is SYDVKM. V lost 6 bases to trimming and J lost 6 bases; unmatched junction nucleotides: 11. This CDR3 has 16 residues. The CDR3 spells CASSRLDGQGGQPQHF. The CDR3 nucleotides are TGTGCCAGCAGCCGCCTGGACGGACAGGGGGGTCAGCCCCAGCATTTT.

The count of this clone is one. This chain joins TRBV6-4 and TRBJ2-7; D unclear. Germline V gene lookup returns CDR1 MRHNA and CDR2 SNTAGT. The ends were cut back, 6 bases at V and 3 bases at J, with 12 bases in the middle. The CDR3 runs to 13 residues. CDR3 nucleotide sequence: TGTGCCAGCAGCGTCACGAATGGCTACGAGCAGTACTTC. Translation gives CASSVTNGYEQYF.

The rearrangement joins TRBV5-4 to TRBJ2-3, with 8 nucleotides matching TRBD2. In germline, CDR1 is SGHNT, CDR2 YYREEE (reference sequence). This CDR3 is built from 14 residues. Trimming took 10 bases from V and 4 from J; bases not matched to a gene: 11. This chain's CDR3 is CALMEAGVPDTQYF. The CDR3, as DNA: TGTGCCCTCATGGAAGCGGGAGTGCCAGATACGCAGTATTTT. The whole variable domain, remainder taken from reference TRBV5-4 and TRBJ2-3, is ETGVTQSPTHLIKTRGQQVTLRCSSQSGHNTVSWYQQALGQGPQFIFQYYREEENGRGNFPPRFSGLQFPNYSSELNVNALELDDSALYLCALMEAGVPDTQYFGPGTRLTVL.

This clone appeared once. The chain employs TRBV7-2 and TRBJ1-4, with D maybe TRBD1 (5 bases). The germline V gene encodes CDR1 SGHTA and CDR2 FQGNSA. The CDR3 runs 15 residues. The V end lost 5 bases, the J end lost 6 bases, and 16 bases lay between the germline ends. The CDR3 DNA reads TGTGCCAGCAGCGAATCTCCGGGACGGTATGAAAAACTGTTTTTT. This gives the protein CASSESPGRYEKLFF.

The chain employs TRBV15 and TRBJ1-2; maybe TRBD1 (6 bases). This CDR3 comprises 15 residues. V lost 2 bases and J lost 4, with 14 bases in between. Per germline, CDR1 LNHNV and CDR2 YYDKDF (reference sequence). Written as DNA, the CDR3 is TGTGCCACCAGCAGACTCTTATCAGGGGTCTATGGCTACACCTTC. As protein: CATSRLLSGVYGYTF.

Turning to this clone: The sample has other DNA sequences that encode this CDR3 too. The chain combines TRBV5-1 with TRBJ2-1; TRBD1 or TRBD2 may be the D gene (5 bases each). Between the trimmed V and J ends, which lost 4 bases and 6 bases, there was a span of 11 bases. The CDR3 sequence is 13 residues long. From germline, CDR1 is SGHRS and CDR2 YFSETQ. CDR3 sequence reads: CASSQGTPNEQFF. CDR3 bases: TGCGCCAGCAGCCAAGGGACCCCCAATGAGCAGTTCTTC.

This sequence joins TRBV28 and TRBJ2-7; 9 bases agree with TRBD1. J was trimmed by 4 bases and V by 6 bases; bases with no gene match: 10. CDR3 length: 15 amino acids. The germline gives CDR1 MDHEN, CDR2 SYDVKM. As DNA, the CDR3 is TGTGCCAGCAGCCCCGTTGGGACAGGGTCGTACGAGCAGTACTTC. Translation: CASSPVGTGSYEQYF.

The chain couples TRBV21-1 to TRBJ2-2. TRBV21-1 is annotated as a pseudogene. This CDR3 is 15 amino acids long. CDR3 protein: CASTHRTRPTGELFF. The DNA of the CDR3 is TGTGCCAGCACCCACCGGACGCGGCCCACCGGGGAGCTGTTTTTT.

The gene calls are TRBV15 and TRBJ1-5, with D uncertain. V was trimmed by 2 bases and J by 4 bases, leaving 15 bases between them. The germline CDR1 and CDR2 sequences are LNHNV and YYDKDF (reference sequence). The CDR3 is 16 amino acids. CDR3: CATSRSRTDLNQPQHF. The CDR3 coding sequence is TGTGCCACCAGCAGAAGTAGGACGGACCTGAATCAGCCCCAGCATTTT.

This sequence joins TRBV11-2 and TRBJ2-5, with 9 bases fitting TRBD2. The CDR3 length is 16 residues. Trimming took 4 bases from V and 4 from J; bases not matched to a gene: 10. Germline CDR1 and CDR2: SGHAT and FQNNGV. CDR3 amino acids: CASSSLRGRVRETQYF. In DNA form, the CDR3 reads TGTGCCAGCAGCTCCTTGCGCGGGAGGGTGCGAGAGACCCAGTACTTC.

CDR3 amino acids: CASSPPGPISYEQYF. In DNA, the CDR3 is TGTGCCAGCAGCCCCCCGGGACCGATCTCCTACGAGCAGTACTTC. The rearrangement links TRBV5-4 to TRBJ2-7, with D perhaps given as TRBD1 or TRBD2 (5 bases each). Germline V gives CDR1 SGHNT, CDR2 YYREEE (reference sequence). V gave up 4 bases and J gave up 0 bases, with 14 bases separating them. The CDR3 runs 15 residues.

This chain joins TRBV5-6 and TRBJ1-2, with unresolved D. The germline V and J ends were trimmed by 0 bases and 3 bases, with 18 bases remaining between them. Germline assignment: CDR1 SGHDT and CDR2 YYEEEE. This CDR3 comprises 17 residues. CDR3 region: CASSLAKTRGDDYGYTF. The CDR3 region has the DNA TGTGCCAGCAGCTTGGCGAAGACCCGGGGTGATGACTATGGCTACACCTTC.

This clone appeared once. The J gene is TRBJ2-7, the V gene TRBV28, with D perhaps assigned TRBD1 or TRBD2 (5 bases each). This CDR3 comprises 16 residues. Germline values: CDR1 MDHEN, CDR2 SYDVKM. V was cut by 4 bases and J by 0 bases, with 16 bases left in between. CDR3: CASSYQGEPFSYEQYF. DNA for the CDR3: TGTGCCAGCAGTTATCAAGGGGAGCCGTTCTCCTACGAGCAGTACTTC.

The chain employs TRBV28 and TRBJ1-1; 10 bases line up with TRBD1. Germline V CDR1 and CDR2: MDHEN, SYDVKM. V was clipped by 6 bases and J by 5 bases; unmatched bases: 6. This CDR3 comprises 14 residues. The CDR3 protein is CASRGGQGSTEAFF. The CDR3 region has the DNA TGTGCCAGCAGGGGGGGACAGGGGAGTACTGAAGCTTTCTTT.